What follows is one T cell receptor (beta chain) and its context. This clonotype appeared many times. Its antigen has not been determined. No base quality values were provided; no much bigger clone lies one nucleotide off. The trim is 5 bases for V and 4 bases for J, with a gap of 12 bases between the germline ends. From cysteine to phenylalanine, the CDR3 is 14 amino acids long. Kept here is only the CDR3 DNA, which spans 42 bases and is read in frame from base 1. The instrument was an Illumina NovaSeq 6000. TCRalpha and TCRbeta cDNA libraries were constructed by 5'RACE with constant-segment primers, with sample barcodes and unique molecular identifiers being introduced. Trizol reagent was used to extract RNA from every sample. Library amplification was performed in two PCR steps, and a second sample barcode and Illumina TruSeq adapters were introduced in the second step. The libraries were sequenced on an Illumina NovaSeq using 2 x 150 bp paired-end reads. On the authors' methods: With migec v1.2.7, reads were demultiplexed and then collapsed into UMI-guided consensus sequences. Using mixcr v2.1.11, UMI consensuses were aligned to TRA and TRB V and J templates and then assembled into clonotypes. Clonotypes were classified as expanded or contracted when called significant by both edgeR and NoisET, with noise models trained on biological replicates. edgeR calls used a false discovery rate-adjusted p below 0.01 and a log2 fold-change threshold of 1. As an exploratory analysis of dynamics, max-normalized trajectories of the 1000 most abundant clonotypes were examined by PCA with hierarchical clustering. Separately sequenced CD4+ and CD8+ repertoires were used to assign a CD4 or CD8 phenotype to each responding clone. The public sequencing data were trimmed at Q25 with fastp and processed into clonotypes with MiXCR by TCRdb, which kept only in-frame beta chains. Duplicate CDR3 protein sequences are folded into a single record with the most common DNA and genes. Here the V and J calls rest on TCRdb's processing, not on the authors' analysis. The sample records about 200,000 distinct CDR3 sequences, 9.5% of which are singletons. The biggest ten clones account for 3.5% of the sample.

The data were taken from a study of T-cell memory formation after mild COVID-19 (dated by TCRdb to about 2021). Concerning the study at large: Most TCR sequence clusters were specific to one of the two donors. In a couple of donors, T-cell clones that expanded and contracted after mild COVID-19 were followed by sequencing TCRalpha and TCRbeta repertoires longitudinally. Two young, previously healthy adult volunteers made up the cohort, one male and one female.

Ficoll-Paque density gradient centrifugation was the method used to isolate PBMCs. Here is what the overall study found, with its caveats: The study included only a couple of mild cases, and larger cohorts that include severe cases with pre-infection samples were judged to be necessary. Contracting CD4+ clones appeared mostly in the CM and EM memory subsets, whereas CD8+ clones were enriched in EMRA. SARS-CoV-2 specificity was not confirmed for the second-wave clones peaking on day 37. Some responding clones were detected in pre-infection memory, which suggested that pre-existing cross-reactive memory T cells had joined the SARS-CoV-2 response. Clones that contracted from day 15 to 85 showed balanced CD4/CD8 phenotypes, whereas a second wave of clones that expanded from day 15 to 37 leaned towards CD4+.

This TCR was recovered from a man between 18 and 29 years old who had mild COVID-19 (a few samples of this study predate the infection). The sample titles of this study are shuffled in the database, so cell type and time point are left out; the donor was told from shared clones. The sequence links TRBV12-3 or TRBV12-4 to TRBJ1-3; the best D guess is TRBD1, with 6 bases matching. Sequencing was performed on PBMCs or a T cell subset sorted from them (not recorded which). The sequenced DNA: TGTGCCAGCAGTCCACAGGGCCCCGGAAACACCATATATTTT. The resulting protein is CASSPQGPGNTIYF.